The T cell receptor beta chain described here comes from a study of CD8 T cells in ankylosing spondylitis. This clonotype was counted only a few times. Via MiXCR, TCRdb re-called the 5' RACE reads, giving one row per CDR3 protein. The repertoire holds around 150,000 distinct CDR3 sequences, about 7.3% seen once, with about an eighth in the top ten. Germline lookup yields CDR1 KGHSH and CDR2 LQKENI. This CDR3 spans 16 amino acids. V lost 3 bases to trimming and J lost 3 bases; unmatched junction nucleotides: 5. The rearrangement links TRBV18 to TRBJ2-1, with 10 bases matching TRBD2. The specimen sequenced was blood, either unsorted or a sorted T cell fraction (not recorded which). The origin of this receptor is a female donor with ankylosing spondylitis or in good health (not recorded which). The chain's CDR3 is CASSPSIAGGYNEQFF. The CDR3 DNA follows: TGTGCCAGCTCACCGTCCATAGCGGGGGGCTACAATGAGCAGTTCTTC.